The 17 T cell receptor beta chains reported below all come from one sample, sequenced in a study of T-cell reconstitution after alpha-beta-depleted transplantation in children. Unique molecular identifiers were used to barcode this TCRbeta library. TCRdb called the PCR reads again in MiXCR, with one record for every CDR3 protein. This table has roughly 400,000 distinct CDR3 sequences, around 46% appearing once. This specimen consisted of PBMCs, obtained before TCRalphabeta/CD19-depleted stem cell transplant. All receptors come from a girl aged 2 to 9 with aplastic anemia, due to receive a stem cell transplant.

About this clonotype: A much larger clone sits a single nucleotide away, making a read error possible. The chain uses TRBV20-1 and TRBJ2-5; D remains ambiguous. The CDR3 spans 12 residues. Trimming pared 0 bases from V and 3 bases from J, leaving 5 bases between. CDR1 is DFQATT, CDR2 SNEGSKA, per germline (reference sequence). CDR3 in DNA: TGCAGTGCTAGAGATGTTGAAGAGACCCAGTACTTC. Residues: CSARDVEETQYF.

This clonotype has a count of ten or more. The V and J genes are TRBV12-3 or TRBV12-4 and TRBJ1-4, with 9 bases lining up with TRBD1. The V gene end was trimmed by 6 bases and the J gene end by 8 bases; junction bases not matched to a gene: 7. The CDR3 has 14 amino acids. CDR3 sequence reads: CASRSGQGSEKLFF. In DNA, the CDR3 is TGTGCCAGCAGGTCGGGACAGGGAAGCGAAAAACTGTTTTTT.

There are many counts of this clonotype. This chain joins TRBV7-9 and TRBJ2-7; D could derive from TRBD1 or TRBD2 (5 bases each). Trimming removed 1 base at V and 5 bases at J, with 12 bases between. CDR3 length: 14 residues. From germline, CDR1 is SEHNR and CDR2 FQNEAQ (reference sequence). In nucleotides, the CDR3 is TGTGCCAGCAGCTTAGAGGGGACCCTGGACGAGCAGTACTTC. It codes for CASSLEGTLDEQYF.

V and J are TRBV20-1 and TRBJ2-1, with 14 positions matching TRBD2. Germline CDR1 and CDR2: DFQATT and SNEGSKA (reference sequence). The CDR3 is 15 residues long. Losses at the gene ends were 6 bases for V and 9 bases for J; bases not matched to a gene: 10. The CDR3 sequence: CSAGGLAGGLGEQFF. Here the CDR3 DNA reads TGCAGTGCGGGCGGACTAGCGGGAGGACTAGGTGAGCAGTTCTTC.

V and J are TRBV20-1 and TRBJ2-3; TRBD2 agrees at 8 bases. The CDR3 is 14 residues long. After removal of 3 bases from V and 3 bases from J, the junction contained 5 bases not matched to a gene. Per germline, CDR1 DFQATT and CDR2 SNEGSKA (reference sequence). CDR3 sequence: CSASREGLTDTQYF. CDR3 nucleotides: TGCAGTGCTAGTCGGGAGGGCCTAACAGATACGCAGTATTTT.

The chain employs TRBV7-9 and TRBJ2-1; TRBD1 matches 9 bases. After removal of 3 bases from V and 8 bases from J, the junction contained 8 bases not matched to a gene. Germline V CDR1 and CDR2: SEHNR, FQNEAQ (reference sequence). The CDR3 extends over 15 amino acids. This CDR3 is CASSFLQGARDEQFF. CDR3 sequence (DNA): TGTGCCAGCAGCTTCTTACAGGGGGCGAGGGATGAGCAGTTCTTC.

This clonotype was picked up many times. The V call is TRBV9, the J call TRBJ2-1, with 13 bases matching TRBD2. CDR1 and CDR2 (germline): SGDLS, YYNGEE. Trimming removed 0 bases from V and 9 bases from J; junction bases left unmatched: 3. This CDR3 has 15 amino acids. In DNA, the CDR3 is TGTGCCAGCAGCGTAGTCACTAGCGGGAGGGGTGAGCAGTTCTTC. Translating gives CASSVVTSGRGEQFF.

In its sample, this clonotype was seen many times. This sequence joins TRBV11-1 and TRBJ2-1; the D is unclear. Germline loops: CDR1 SGHAT, CDR2 FQDESV (reference sequence). Trimming cost V 1 base and J 0 bases, with 16 bases left between them. The CDR3 extends over 18 amino acids. The CDR3 coding sequence is TGTGCCAGCAGCTTAGGGCCCTCACGGTTGAGCTCCTACAATGAGCAGTTCTTC. It translates to CASSLGPSRLSSYNEQFF.

CDR3 protein: CSALAKNIQYF. The CDR3 DNA sequence: TGCAGTGCTCTAGCCAAAAACATTCAGTACTTC. This sequence joins TRBV20-1 and TRBJ2-4; D is undetermined. CDR3 length equals 11 residues. CDR1 is DFQATT, CDR2 SNEGSKA, per germline (reference sequence). V shed 5 bases and J shed 0 bases, with 2 bases lying between them.

The chain links TRBV9 to TRBJ2-1; 14 nucleotides align to TRBD2. V shed 2 bases and J 6 bases; nucleotides not matched to a gene: 7. The CDR3 spans 17 residues. CDR1 is SGDLS and CDR2 is YYNGEE in the germline V gene. CDR3 coding DNA: TGTGCCAGCAGCGTGGGACTAGCGGGAGTCGGGGGCAATGAGCAGTTCTTC. Translated: CASSVGLAGVGGNEQFF. The whole variable domain, remainder taken from reference TRBV9 and TRBJ2-1, is DSGVTQTPKHLITATGQRVTLRCSPRSGDLSVYWYQQSLDQGLQFLIQYYNGEERAKGNILERFSAQQFPDLHSELNLSSLELGDSALYFCASSVGLAGVGGNEQFFGPGTRLTVL.

In its sample, this clonotype was seen many times. This chain uses TRBV20-1 with TRBJ2-3, with 12 bases lining up with TRBD2. V trimming: 2 bases; J trimming: 2 bases; junction bases outside the gene matches: 2. Germline V CDR1 and CDR2: DFQATT, SNEGSKA (reference sequence). This CDR3 has 15 residues. The CDR3 region has the DNA TGCAGTGCTAGAAGGACTAGCGGGACCACAGATACGCAGTATTTT. It encodes CSARRTSGTTDTQYF.

There are a few counts of this clonotype. The chain joins TRBV5-1 to TRBJ1-1; D is undetermined. Looked up from germline, CDR1 is SGHRS and CDR2 is YFSETQ. This CDR3 has 13 residues. V lost 4 bases and J 5 bases, leaving 12 bases between the germline ends. DNA for the CDR3: TGCGCCAGCAGCCCACTAGGAAGGACTGAAGCTTTCTTT. Protein sequence: CASSPLGRTEAFF.

This clonotype was observed at least ten times. The chain is built from TRBV10-3 and TRBJ2-7; no reliable D call. Germline lookup yields CDR1 ENHRY and CDR2 SYGVKD. The CDR3 runs 15 residues. Trimming shortened V by 2 bases and J by 5 bases, and 16 bases separated the two germline ends. The CDR3 DNA reads TGTGCCATCAGTGAGCGTGGGGTAAAGTCCGACGAGCAGTACTTC. Translation: CAISERGVKSDEQYF.

This clonotype was picked up one time. J is TRBJ2-7 and V is TRBV7-7; 7 bases fit TRBD1. CDR1 and CDR2 (germline): SSHAT, FNYEAQ (reference sequence). V shed 5 bases and J 5 bases; nucleotides not matched to a gene: 12. The CDR3 runs 15 residues. The CDR3 sequence is CASSPTTGHRDEQYF. CDR3 coding DNA: TGTGCCAGCAGCCCGACGACAGGGCATAGGGACGAGCAGTACTTC.

This clonotype was observed many times. The chain combines TRBV5-1 with TRBJ1-1, with unresolved D. Germline loops: CDR1 SGHRS, CDR2 YFSETQ. The CDR3 is 14 amino acids. The V end lost 2 bases, the J end lost 3 bases, and 11 bases lay between the germline ends. The DNA for the CDR3 is TGCGCCAGCAGCTTAAGGGTGAGGGACACTGAAGCTTTCTTT. Translated, it gives CASSLRVRDTEAFF.

This sequence joins TRBV28 and TRBJ2-2; TRBD2 matches 9 bases. Germline V CDR1 and CDR2: MDHEN, SYDVKM. The CDR3 extends over 14 amino acids. V was clipped by 4 bases and J by 6 bases; unmatched bases: 3. The CDR3 DNA reads as TGTGCCAGCAGTTCCGGGACTAGCCCCGGGGAGCTGTTTTTT. Its protein product is CASSSGTSPGELFF. Based on the CDR3 plus reference TRBV28 and TRBJ2-2, the full variable domain is DVKVTQSSRYLVKRTGEKVFLECVQDMDHENMFWYRQDPGLGLRLIYFSYDVKMKEKGDIPEGYSVSREKKERFSLILESASTNQTSMYLCASSSGTSPGELFFGEGSRLTVL.

This clonotype was seen repeatedly, ten times or more. J is TRBJ2-1 and V is TRBV6-5; a weak D match, TRBD1 (6 bases). CDR1 MNHEY and CDR2 SVGAGI come from the germline V gene. The CDR3 sequence is 15 residues long. Trimming shortened V by 7 bases and J by 8 bases, and 21 bases separated the two germline ends. The CDR3 loop reads CASKASLGGADEQFF. CDR3 coding DNA: TGTGCCAGCAAGGCCTCACTAGGGGGAGCAGATGAGCAGTTCTTC.